A single sample is the source of the 19 T cell receptor beta chains below, sequenced in a study of control samples from healthy donors and cancer patients. The data were produced by immunoSEQ multiplex PCR, yet TCRdb's version contains in-frame clones alone and is incomplete. This table has around 130,000 clones, roughly 89% appearing once. The sample taken for sequencing was blood. These receptors came from a man aged 30 to 45 in good health.

This chain links TRBV10-3 with TRBJ1-2; D remains unclear. This CDR3 comprises 13 residues. The ends were cut back, 2 bases at V and 2 bases at J, with 6 bases in the middle. Germline-derived CDR1 and CDR2 are ENHRY and SYGVKD. CDR3 loop: CAISENGNYGYTF. CDR3 coding DNA: TGTGCCATCAGTGAGAATGGGAACTATGGCTACACCTTC.

The chain carries TRBV6-5 and TRBJ1-1; D is ambiguous. Trimming left V 6 bases short and J 8 bases short, with 10 bases between. CDR1 is MNHEY and CDR2 is SVGAGI in the germline V gene. The CDR3 has 11 residues. The CDR3 region is CASSAGPEAFF. CDR3 nucleotide sequence: TGTGCCAGCAGCGCCGGGCCCGAAGCTTTCTTT.

This chain connects TRBV14 to TRBJ1-5, with D perhaps TRBD1 (5 bases). CDR1 is SGHDN, CDR2 FVKESK, per germline. The CDR3 is made up of 13 amino acids. The V end was cut by 0 bases, the J end by 6 bases, with 6 bases between. The DNA for the CDR3 is TGTGCCAGCAGCCAAGACAGGGCTCAGCCCCAGCATTTT. Translating it yields CASSQDRAQPQHF.

V usage is TRBV19 and J usage is TRBJ2-3; D not certain. The length of the CDR3 is 14 residues. Trimming shortened V by 5 bases and J by 6 bases, and 15 bases separated the two germline ends. Germline CDR1 is LNHDA and CDR2 is SQIVND (reference sequence). CDR3 bases: TGTGCCAGTAGTTCTCGTCTGCTGGGGGATACGCAGTATTTT. This translates into CASSSRLLGDTQYF. Full variable domain (remainder filled in from reference TRBV19 and TRBJ2-3): DGGITQSPKYLFRKEGQNVTLSCEQNLNHDAMYWYRQDPGQGLRLIYYSQIVNDFQKGDIAEGYSVSREKKESFPLTVTSAQKNPTAFYLCASSSRLLGDTQYFGPGTRLTVL.

This clone has more than one count but fewer than ten. The chain couples TRBV27 to TRBJ2-3; 7 bases agree with TRBD2. Trimming took 6 bases from V and 1 from J; bases not matched to a gene: 4. The germline gives CDR1 MNHEY, CDR2 SMNVEV (reference sequence). The CDR3 runs to 14 residues. The CDR3 region is CASRRLAGTDTQYF. CDR3 sequence (DNA): TGTGCCAGCAGACGACTAGCCGGCACAGATACGCAGTATTTT.

This clone was seen only once. The genes are TRBV2 and TRBJ1-2, with 11 nucleotides matching TRBD1. This CDR3 comprises 14 residues. CDR1 is SNHLY and CDR2 is FYNNEI in the germline V gene. The V gene end was trimmed by 7 bases and the J gene end by 4 bases; junction bases not matched to a gene: 5. The CDR3 coding sequence is TGTGCCAGCACCGGGACAGGGGGTAGCTATGGCTACACCTTC. It yields the protein CASTGTGGSYGYTF.

This clone appeared once. The V gene is TRBV5-1, the J gene TRBJ1-4; 7 bases agree with TRBD1. V dropped 4 bases and J dropped 6; count of bases not matched to a gene: 15. The CDR3 runs to 17 residues. The germline CDR1 and CDR2 sequences are SGHRS and YFSETQ. The CDR3: CASSPYRGSGSYEKLFF. The CDR3 nucleotides read TGCGCCAGCAGCCCTTACAGGGGTAGCGGGTCATATGAAAAACTGTTTTTT.

The chain employs TRBV25-1 and TRBJ2-3; D is ambiguous. Trimming removed 5 bases at V and 2 bases at J, with 2 bases between. The CDR3 covers 11 residues. Germline values: CDR1 MGHDK, CDR2 SYGVNS. CDR3 region: CASSTTDTQYF. The DNA of the CDR3 is TGTGCCAGCAGTACCACAGATACGCAGTATTTT. Using reference TRBV25-1 and TRBJ2-3 for the parts outside the CDR3, the full variable domain is EADIYQTPRYLVIGTGKKITLECSQTMGHDKMYWYQQDPGMELHLIHYSYGVNSTEKGDLSSESTVSRIRTEHFPLTLESARPSHTSQYLCASSTTDTQYFGPGTRLTVL.

This chain links TRBV6-1 with TRBJ2-5; D is undetermined. CDR3 size: 16 residues. Trimming took off 2 bases at V and 0 bases at J, with 13 bases between the two ends. Per the germline V gene, CDR1 is MNHNS and CDR2 is SASEGT. CDR3 protein: CASSEKGRTYQETQYF. The CDR3 bases are TGTGCCAGCAGTGAAAAAGGCAGGACGTACCAAGAGACCCAGTACTTC.

This chain uses TRBV14 with TRBJ1-2; 7 nucleotides match TRBD1. J gave up 5 bases and V 4 bases, and 4 bases lay outside the gene matches. This CDR3 has 13 residues. CDR1 is SGHDN and CDR2 is FVKESK in the germline V gene. Here the CDR3 DNA reads TGTGCCAGCAGCCGCGGGACAGCTTATGGCTACACCTTC. Translated, it gives CASSRGTAYGYTF.

The V and J genes are TRBV11-3 and TRBJ2-4; TRBD2 is a possible D gene (7 bases). V was cut by 5 bases and J by 0 bases, with 17 bases left in between. This CDR3 region has 17 residues. Per germline, CDR1 SGHNT and CDR2 YENEEA. The CDR3 nucleotides read TGTGCCAGCAGCCTTGGGGAGGGCAGGGGAGCCAAAAACATTCAGTACTTC. Amino acids: CASSLGEGRGAKNIQYF.

The genes are TRBV10-3 and TRBJ2-2; 7 positions agree with TRBD1. Trimming cost V 0 bases and J 2 bases; bases outside gene matches: 9. This CDR3 is 18 amino acids long. Germline CDR1 is ENHRY and CDR2 is SYGVKD. CDR3 region: CAISESAFGTDNTGELFF. In nucleotides, the CDR3 is TGTGCCATCAGTGAGTCGGCTTTTGGGACAGATAACACCGGGGAGCTGTTTTTT.

The chain carries TRBV27 and TRBJ1-6; 7 bases agree with TRBD1. J lost 7 bases, V lost 4 bases, and 10 bases had no gene match. The length of the CDR3 is 16 residues. Germline assignment: CDR1 MNHEY and CDR2 SMNVEV (reference sequence). This CDR3 reads CASSSDRPHSNSPLHF. The CDR3 DNA sequence: TGTGCCAGCAGTTCGGACAGGCCTCATTCCAATTCACCCCTCCACTTT.

CDR3 nucleotides: TGTGCCAGCAGTCCGCGACTGGGAGGGGATACGCAGTATTTT. Protein product: CASSPRLGGDTQYF. The rearrangement joins TRBV6-2 or TRBV6-3 to TRBJ2-3; 7 nucleotides match TRBD2. CDR1 and CDR2 from the germline V gene are MNHEY and SVGEGT. V lost 5 bases, J lost 6 bases, and 8 bases stayed unmatched. The CDR3 sequence is 14 residues long.

The table lists this clone with a few counts. The chain employs TRBV5-8 and TRBJ2-7; the match to TRBD1 covers 11 bases. This CDR3 region has 14 residues. Germline V gene data show CDR1 as SGHTS and CDR2 as YDEGEE. J was trimmed by 3 bases and V by 4 bases; bases with no gene match: 3. The CDR3 DNA reads TGTGCCAGCAGCCCTGGGACAGGGGGCTACGAGCAGTACTTC. Its protein is CASSPGTGGYEQYF.

This clone was seen only a few times. Other nucleotide sequences from this sample produce the same CDR3. The rearrangement links TRBV28 to TRBJ1-2; 7 bases agree with TRBD1. The CDR3 runs to 12 residues. Trimming removed 8 bases from V and 5 bases from J; junction bases left unmatched: 5. The V gene's germline CDR1 is MDHEN and CDR2 SYDVKM. The CDR3 loop is CASVVQGYGYTF. CDR3 DNA sequence: TGTGCCAGCGTTGTACAGGGGTATGGCTACACCTTC.

The chain combines TRBV11-2 with TRBJ1-1, with D unresolved. V was shortened by 5 bases and J by 7 bases, with 14 bases between the two germline ends. The CDR3 is 13 amino acids. CDR1 and CDR2 (germline): SGHAT, FQNNGV. The CDR3 DNA is TGTGCCAGCAGCCCAGGAGGCGGCTATGAAGCTTTCTTT. Residues: CASSPGGGYEAFF.

This chain connects TRBV6-5 to TRBJ1-3; 7 bases are a match to TRBD1. CDR3 length: 14 residues. The germline gives CDR1 MNHEY, CDR2 SVGAGI. Unmatched junction bases numbered 8, after V lost 4 bases and J lost 8 bases. For the CDR3, the DNA is TGTGCCAGCAGTTTGGAGGGGGCCCTCGACACCATATATTTT. Residues: CASSLEGALDTIYF.

This clone has just one count. The rearrangement links TRBV27 to TRBJ1-2; a weak D match, TRBD1 (6 bases). The CDR3 runs 13 residues. Germline loops: CDR1 MNHEY, CDR2 SMNVEV (reference sequence). V lost 2 bases to trimming and J lost 4 bases, with 8 bases between them. CDR3 protein: CASSLAGAYGYTF. The CDR3 DNA follows: TGTGCCAGCAGTTTAGCAGGGGCCTATGGCTACACCTTC.